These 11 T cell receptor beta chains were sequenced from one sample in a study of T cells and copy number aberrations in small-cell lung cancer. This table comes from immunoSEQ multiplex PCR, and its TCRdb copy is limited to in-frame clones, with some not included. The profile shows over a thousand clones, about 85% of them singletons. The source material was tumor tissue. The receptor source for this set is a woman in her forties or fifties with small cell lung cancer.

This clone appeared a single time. The CDR3: CAISGWTGSYEQYF. Here the CDR3 DNA reads TGTGCCATCAGTGGTTGGACAGGGTCCTACGAGCAGTACTTC. V is TRBV10-3 and J is TRBJ2-7; 8 positions match TRBD1. The CDR3 sequence is 14 residues long. CDR1 and CDR2 (germline): ENHRY, SYGVKD. Trimming removed 4 bases from V and 1 base from J; junction bases left unmatched: 3.

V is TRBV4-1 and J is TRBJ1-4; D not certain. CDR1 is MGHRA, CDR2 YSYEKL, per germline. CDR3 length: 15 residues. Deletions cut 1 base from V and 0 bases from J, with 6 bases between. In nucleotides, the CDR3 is TGCGCCAGCAGCCAAGTAGGCTCAACTAATGAAAAACTGTTTTTT. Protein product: CASSQVGSTNEKLFF.

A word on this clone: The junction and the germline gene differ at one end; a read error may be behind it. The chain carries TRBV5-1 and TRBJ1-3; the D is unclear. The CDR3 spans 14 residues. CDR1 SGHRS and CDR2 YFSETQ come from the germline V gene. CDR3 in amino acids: CASNLGMGGNTIYF. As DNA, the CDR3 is TGCGCCAGCAACTTGGGGATGGGAGGAAACACCATATATTTT.

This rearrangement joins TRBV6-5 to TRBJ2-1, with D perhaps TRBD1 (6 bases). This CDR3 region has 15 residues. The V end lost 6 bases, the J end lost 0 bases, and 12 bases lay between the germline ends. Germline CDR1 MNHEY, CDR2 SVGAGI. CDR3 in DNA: TGTGCCAGCAGGCAGACAGGATCCTCCTACAATGAGCAGTTCTTC. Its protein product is CASRQTGSSYNEQFF.

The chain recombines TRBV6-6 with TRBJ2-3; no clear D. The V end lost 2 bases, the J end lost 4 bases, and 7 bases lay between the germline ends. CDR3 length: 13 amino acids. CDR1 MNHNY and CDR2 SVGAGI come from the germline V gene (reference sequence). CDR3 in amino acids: CASSYDMADTQYF. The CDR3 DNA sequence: TGTGCCAGCAGTTACGACATGGCAGATACGCAGTATTTT.

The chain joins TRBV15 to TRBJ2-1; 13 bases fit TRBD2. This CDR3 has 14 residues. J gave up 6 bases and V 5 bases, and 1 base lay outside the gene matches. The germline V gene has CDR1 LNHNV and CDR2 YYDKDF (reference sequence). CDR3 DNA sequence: TGTGCCACCAGCGGGACTAGCGGGATCAATGAGCAGTTCTTC. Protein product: CATSGTSGINEQFF.

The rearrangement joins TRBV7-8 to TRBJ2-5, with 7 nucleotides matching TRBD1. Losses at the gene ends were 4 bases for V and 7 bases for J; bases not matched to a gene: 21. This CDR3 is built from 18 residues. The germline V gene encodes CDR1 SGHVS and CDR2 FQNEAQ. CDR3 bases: TGTGCCAGCAGCTCGCCCCGGGACAGTTCCTCCGGCCTAAGGACCCAGTACTTC. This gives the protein CASSSPRDSSSGLRTQYF.

The CDR3 bases are TGCGCCAGCAGCTTGGAAGGGTCCCTTGAAAAACTGTTTTTT. Translation: CASSLEGSLEKLFF. V and J are TRBV5-1 and TRBJ1-4; D uncertain. CDR3 length equals 14 residues. In germline, CDR1 is SGHRS, CDR2 YFSETQ. Deletions cut 0 bases from V and 7 bases from J, with 10 bases between.

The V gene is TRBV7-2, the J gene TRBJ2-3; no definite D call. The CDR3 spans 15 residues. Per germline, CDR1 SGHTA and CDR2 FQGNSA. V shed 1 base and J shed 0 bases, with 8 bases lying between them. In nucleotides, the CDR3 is TGTGCCAGCAGCTTAGAGGCCACTAGCACAGATACGCAGTATTTT. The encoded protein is CASSLEATSTDTQYF.

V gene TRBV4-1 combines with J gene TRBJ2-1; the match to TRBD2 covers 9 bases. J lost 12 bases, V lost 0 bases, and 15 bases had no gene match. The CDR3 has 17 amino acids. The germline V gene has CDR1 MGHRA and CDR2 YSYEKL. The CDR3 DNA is TGCGCCAGCAGCCAAGATGAGGCGGGAGGGCCTTGGGCTTGGCAGTTCTTC. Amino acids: CASSQDEAGGPWAWQFF.

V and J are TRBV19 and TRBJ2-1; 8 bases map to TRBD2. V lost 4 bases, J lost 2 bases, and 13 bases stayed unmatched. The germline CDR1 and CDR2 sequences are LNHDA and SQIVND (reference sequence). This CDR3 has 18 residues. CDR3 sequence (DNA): TGTGCCAGTAGTAATCCCCCCTGGCGGGAGGACACCTACAATGAGCAGTTCTTC. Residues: CASSNPPWREDTYNEQFF.